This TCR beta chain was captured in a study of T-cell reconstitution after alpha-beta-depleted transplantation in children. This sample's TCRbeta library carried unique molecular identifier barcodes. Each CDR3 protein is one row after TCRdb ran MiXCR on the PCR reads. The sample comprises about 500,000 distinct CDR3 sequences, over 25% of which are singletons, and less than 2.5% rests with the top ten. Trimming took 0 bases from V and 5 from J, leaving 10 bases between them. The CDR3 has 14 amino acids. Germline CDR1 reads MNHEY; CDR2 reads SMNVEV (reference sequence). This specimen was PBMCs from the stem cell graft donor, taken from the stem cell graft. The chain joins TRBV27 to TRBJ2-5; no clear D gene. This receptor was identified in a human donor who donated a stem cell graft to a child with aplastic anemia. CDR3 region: CASSLSPVGETQYF. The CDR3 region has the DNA TGTGCCAGCAGTTTATCCCCAGTGGGGGAGACCCAGTACTTC.